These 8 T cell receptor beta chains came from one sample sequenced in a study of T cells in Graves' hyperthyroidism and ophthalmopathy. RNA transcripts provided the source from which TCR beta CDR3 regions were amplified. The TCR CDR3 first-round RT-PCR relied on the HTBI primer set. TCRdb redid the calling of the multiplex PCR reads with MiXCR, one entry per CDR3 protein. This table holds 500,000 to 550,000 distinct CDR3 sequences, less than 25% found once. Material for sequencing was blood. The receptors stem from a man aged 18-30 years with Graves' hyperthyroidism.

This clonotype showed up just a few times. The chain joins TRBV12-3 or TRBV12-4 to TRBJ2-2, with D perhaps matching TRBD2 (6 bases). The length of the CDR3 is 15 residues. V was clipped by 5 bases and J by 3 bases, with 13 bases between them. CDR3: CASSSGGVYTGELFF. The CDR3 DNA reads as TGTGCCAGCAGTAGCGGAGGGGTTTACACCGGGGAGCTGTTTTTT.

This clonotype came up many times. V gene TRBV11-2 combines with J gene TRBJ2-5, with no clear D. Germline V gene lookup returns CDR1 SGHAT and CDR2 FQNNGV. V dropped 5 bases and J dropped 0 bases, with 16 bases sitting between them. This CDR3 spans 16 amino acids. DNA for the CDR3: TGTGCCAGCAGCCACTACCTGGGGAAATACCAAGAGACCCAGTACTTC. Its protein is CASSHYLGKYQETQYF.

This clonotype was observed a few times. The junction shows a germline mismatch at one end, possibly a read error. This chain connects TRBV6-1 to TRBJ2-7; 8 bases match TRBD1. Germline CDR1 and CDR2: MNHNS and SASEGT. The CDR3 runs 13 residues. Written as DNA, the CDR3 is TGTGCCAGCATGAGGACAGGGATCTACGGGCAGTACTTC. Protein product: CASMRTGIYGQYF.

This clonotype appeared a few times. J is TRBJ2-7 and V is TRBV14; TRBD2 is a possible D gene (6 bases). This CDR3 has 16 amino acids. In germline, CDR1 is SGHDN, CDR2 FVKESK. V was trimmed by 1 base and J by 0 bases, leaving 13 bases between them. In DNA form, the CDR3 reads TGTGCCAGCAGCCAAGGCTATGGAGGGGTCTCCTACGAGCAGTACTTC. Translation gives CASSQGYGGVSYEQYF.

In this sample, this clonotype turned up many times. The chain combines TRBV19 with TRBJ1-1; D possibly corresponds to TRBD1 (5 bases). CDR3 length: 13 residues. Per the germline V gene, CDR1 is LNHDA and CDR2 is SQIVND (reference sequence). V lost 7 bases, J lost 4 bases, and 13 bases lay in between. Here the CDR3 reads CASKKGLGTEAFF. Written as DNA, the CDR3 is TGTGCCAGTAAGAAGGGGCTGGGCACTGAAGCTTTCTTT. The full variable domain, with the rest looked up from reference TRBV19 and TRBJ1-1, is DGGITQSPKYLFRKEGQNVTLSCEQNLNHDAMYWYRQDPGQGLRLIYYSQIVNDFQKGDIAEGYSVSREKKESFPLTVTSAQKNPTAFYLCASKKGLGTEAFFGQGTRLTVV.

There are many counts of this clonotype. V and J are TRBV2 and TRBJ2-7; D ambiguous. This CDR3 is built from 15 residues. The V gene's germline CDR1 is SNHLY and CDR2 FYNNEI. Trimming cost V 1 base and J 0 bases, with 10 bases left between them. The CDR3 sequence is CASSEVATGSYEQYF. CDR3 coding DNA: TGTGCCAGCAGTGAAGTTGCGACGGGCTCCTACGAGCAGTACTTC.

CDR3 coding DNA: TGTGCCAGCAGTTTCTCACAGGGGAGGGGCTACACCTTC. Translated: CASSFSQGRGYTF. The rearrangement uses TRBV12-3 or TRBV12-4 and TRBJ1-2; TRBD1 matches 7 bases. Trimming took 3 bases from V and 8 from J; bases not matched to a gene: 6. The CDR3 sequence is 13 residues long.

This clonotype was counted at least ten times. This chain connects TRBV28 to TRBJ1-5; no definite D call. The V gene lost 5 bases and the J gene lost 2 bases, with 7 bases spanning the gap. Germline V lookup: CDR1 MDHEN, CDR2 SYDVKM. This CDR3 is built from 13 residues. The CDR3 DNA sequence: TGTGCCAGCAGTATCGCCCGCAATCAGCCCCAGCATTTT. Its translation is CASSIARNQPQHF.